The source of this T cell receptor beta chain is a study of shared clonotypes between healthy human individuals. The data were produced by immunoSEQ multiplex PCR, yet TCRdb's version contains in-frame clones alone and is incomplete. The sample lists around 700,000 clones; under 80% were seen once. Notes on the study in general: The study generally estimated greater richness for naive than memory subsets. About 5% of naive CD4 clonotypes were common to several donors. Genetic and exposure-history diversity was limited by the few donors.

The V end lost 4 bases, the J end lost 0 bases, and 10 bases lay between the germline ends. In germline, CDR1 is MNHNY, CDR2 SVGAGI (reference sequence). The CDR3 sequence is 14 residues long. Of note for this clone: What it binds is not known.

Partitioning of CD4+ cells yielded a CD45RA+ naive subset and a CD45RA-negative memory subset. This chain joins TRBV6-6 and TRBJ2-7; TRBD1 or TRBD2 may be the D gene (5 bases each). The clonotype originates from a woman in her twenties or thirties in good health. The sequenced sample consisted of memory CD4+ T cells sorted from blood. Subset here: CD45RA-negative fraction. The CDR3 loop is CASSSGAPSYEQYF. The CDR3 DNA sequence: TGTGCCAGCAGTTCCGGGGCCCCCTCCTACGAGCAGTACTTC.